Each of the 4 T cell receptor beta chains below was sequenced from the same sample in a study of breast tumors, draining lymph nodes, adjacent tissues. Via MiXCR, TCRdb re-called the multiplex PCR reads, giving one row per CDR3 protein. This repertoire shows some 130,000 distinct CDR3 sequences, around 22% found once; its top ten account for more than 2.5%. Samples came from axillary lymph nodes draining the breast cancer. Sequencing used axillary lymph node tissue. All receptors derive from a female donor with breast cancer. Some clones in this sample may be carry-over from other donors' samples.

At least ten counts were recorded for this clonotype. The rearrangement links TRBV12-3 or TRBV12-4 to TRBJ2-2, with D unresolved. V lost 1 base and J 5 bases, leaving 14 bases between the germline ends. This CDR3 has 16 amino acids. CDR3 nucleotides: TGTGCCAGCAGTTTAGTTGCTGCCGGCCTGACCGGGGAGCTGTTTTTT. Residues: CASSLVAAGLTGELFF.

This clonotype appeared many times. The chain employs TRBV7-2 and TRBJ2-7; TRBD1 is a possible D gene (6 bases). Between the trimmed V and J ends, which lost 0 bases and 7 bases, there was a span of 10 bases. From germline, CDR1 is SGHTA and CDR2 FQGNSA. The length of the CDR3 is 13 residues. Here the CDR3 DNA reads TGTGCCAGCAGCTTAGCCCCAGGGGTTGAGCAGTACTTC. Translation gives CASSLAPGVEQYF.

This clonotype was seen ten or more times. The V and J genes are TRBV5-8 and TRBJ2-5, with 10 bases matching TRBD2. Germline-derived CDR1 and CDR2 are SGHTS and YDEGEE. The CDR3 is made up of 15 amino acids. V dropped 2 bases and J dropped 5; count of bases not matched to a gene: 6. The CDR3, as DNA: TGTGCCAGCAGCTTCAAGCGGGAGGGCCGGGAGACCCAGTACTTC. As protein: CASSFKREGRETQYF.

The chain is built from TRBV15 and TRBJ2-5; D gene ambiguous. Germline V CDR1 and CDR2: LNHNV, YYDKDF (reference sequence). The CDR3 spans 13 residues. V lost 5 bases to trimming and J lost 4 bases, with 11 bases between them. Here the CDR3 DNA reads TGTGCCACCAGCGACGGTAGGGCAGAGACCCAGTACTTC. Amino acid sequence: CATSDGRAETQYF.